This TCR beta chain was recorded in a study of T cells after yellow fever vaccination (dated by TCRdb to about 2019). About the full investigation: Libraries from fractions with low cell numbers were prepared with the SMART-Seq v4 Ultra Low Input RNA kit. To follow T-cell clones before and after both primary and booster YFV17D yellow fever vaccination, bulk TCR alpha and beta repertoires underwent longitudinal sequencing. Two healthy male donors, one aged 18 to 29 and one aged 30 to 40 years, were included in the cohort. Bulk PBMC replicates and cell subsets were isolated from blood drawn at multiple timepoints before and after both primary and secondary immunization.

The CDR3 contains 13 residues, cysteine and phenylalanine counted. The retained sequence is limited to the CDR3, 39 bases, with the frame set at the first base. CDR1 and CDR2 are read off the germline V gene as MNHEY and SVGAGI. V loses 6 bases of germline sequence and J loses 9 bases, and the interval between the two ends is 15 bases. The paper's findings and limits, for the study overall: The study included only two donors, which limits how far the findings can be generalized. The secondary T-cell response was weaker than the primary response but faster, peaking on day 5 instead of day 15. A small fraction of clonotypes showed up in both the CD4 and CD8 compartments, probably as a result of convergent recombination. After the booster, most of the clones that had expanded following primary vaccination were detected again (approximately 96% of CD4 and around nine tenths of CD8), which suggests that memory was broadly maintained. FACS-sorted repertoires could contain abundant contaminating clonotypes from the bulk population, so computational filtering was required.

A word on this clonotype: No cognate antigen has been identified for it. Within one base of it there is no much larger clone, and no base qualities were kept.

Sequencer: Illumina NovaSeq 6000. TCR cDNA was synthesized by 5'RACE template switching, which introduced a universal primer site and unique molecular identifiers. Priming of cDNA synthesis was performed from both the TCR alpha and TCR beta constant segments. Library amplification used two PCR steps, and the second PCR step added sample barcodes and sequencing adapters. Sequencing of the libraries was done on either Illumina HiSeq 2500 (2x100 bp) or NovaSeq (2x150 bp). For the original study's pipeline: MIGEC handled demultiplexing of reads and collapsing into UMI consensus sequences, while MiXCR performed V(D)J alignment. Vaccine-responding clonotypes were defined with edgeR using replicate PBMC samples, requiring FDR below 0.01 and a log2 fold change above 5 up to day 15. Each bulk clonotype received a CD4 or CD8 identity based on whether the sequenced CD4 or CD8 repertoire contained that clonotype at higher abundance. TCRdb trimmed public reads at Q25 via fastp, called clones via MiXCR and kept in-frame beta chains. Each CDR3 protein gets just one entry, which takes the most common genes and DNA from the rows behind it. The V and J calls and clone size come from TCRdb's table, not from the authors' own analysis. For this sample the table gives 300,000 to 400,000 distinct CDR3 sequences, of which around 13% were detected only once. The ten biggest clones cover 3% to 4% of the sample.

The treatment or condition label, read with the paper, signifies: live attenuated yellow fever vaccine strain. A standard Ficoll-Paque protocol was used to isolate PBMCs from peripheral blood. Dynabeads CD4 and CD8 positive selection kits were used to isolate the CD4 and CD8 T-cell fractions. TriZol was used to extract RNA from bulk PBMCs, from CD4 and CD8 fractions, and from dextramer-positive and dextramer-negative fractions. Rearrangement joined TRBV6-5 to TRBJ1-5, with the D segment identity uncertain. The sample in question was CD4+ T cells sorted from PBMCs, obtained 15 days after the yellow fever booster vaccination. The origin of this receptor is a man between 18 and 29 years old who received the YFV17D yellow fever vaccine. The DNA sequence follows: TGTGCCAGCAGCCGTCTCCCCAAACGGCCCCAGCATTTT. It codes for CASSRLPKRPQHF.